Below, 8 T cell receptor beta chains from the same sample are listed, as sequenced in a study of T cell responses to AZD1222 COVID-19 vaccine. The protocol was immunoSEQ multiplex PCR, while the TCRdb copy is restricted to in-frame clones and leaves out a portion. The data show 95,000 to 110,000 clones, roughly nine tenths seen once. Source: peripheral blood, taken on day 0 of AZD1222 vaccination. The receptors were sampled from an adult in good health.

The chain links TRBV25-1 to TRBJ2-1; 7 bases are shared with TRBD2. The CDR3 runs to 15 residues. The ends lost 4 bases at V and 6 bases at J; junction bases unmatched: 9. CDR1 and CDR2 from the germline V gene are MGHDK and SYGVNS. The CDR3, as DNA: TGTGCCAGCAGTGTGAGCGGGAAGGTCACCAATGAGCAGTTCTTC. Its translation is CASSVSGKVTNEQFF. The full variable domain, with the rest looked up from reference TRBV25-1 and TRBJ2-1, is EADIYQTPRYLVIGTGKKITLECSQTMGHDKMYWYQQDPGMELHLIHYSYGVNSTEKGDLSSESTVSRIRTEHFPLTLESARPSHTSQYLCASSVSGKVTNEQFFGPGTRLTVL.

This clone was seen just once. The rearrangement joins TRBV28 to TRBJ1-4; 7 bases are a match to TRBD1. This CDR3 comprises 14 residues. V gave up 3 bases and J gave up 5 bases; unmatched junction bases: 3. CDR1 and CDR2 (germline): MDHEN, SYDVKM. The CDR3 loop reads CASSLATGNEKLFF. CDR3 sequence (DNA): TGTGCCAGCAGTTTGGCGACAGGGAATGAAAAACTGTTTTTT.

The chain links TRBV7-9 to TRBJ1-4, with TRBD1 as a possible D gene (5 bases). The CDR3 length is 13 residues. Germline V gene data show CDR1 as SEHNR and CDR2 as FQNEAQ (reference sequence). V lost 8 bases and J 10 bases, leaving 17 bases between the germline ends. CDR3 loop: CASLGERERKLFF. The CDR3 DNA reads as TGTGCCAGCCTGGGGGAAAGGGAACGAAAACTGTTTTTT. The full variable domain, its missing parts supplied by reference TRBV7-9 and TRBJ1-4, is DTGVSQNPRHKITKRGQNVTFRCDPISEHNRLYWYRQTLGQGPEFLTYFQNEAQLEKSRLLSDRFSAERPKGSFSTLEIQRTEQGDSAMYLCASLGERERKLFFGSGTQLSVL.

The rearrangement uses TRBV29-1 and TRBJ2-7, with 7 positions matching TRBD1. Germline lookup yields CDR1 SQVTM and CDR2 ANQGSEA. The V and J ends lost 4 bases and 3 bases, in that order; junction bases with no gene match: 15. The CDR3 consists of 16 residues. The CDR3 coding sequence is TGCAGCGTTGGGGGTGTCAGTACAGGGGCTGGCTACGAGCAGTACTTC. This translates into CSVGGVSTGAGYEQYF.

This sequence joins TRBV4-2 and TRBJ1-3, with D possibly TRBD1 on 5 matching bases. Germline V CDR1 and CDR2: LGHNA, YNFKEQ. V gave up 3 bases and J gave up 3 bases, with 15 bases separating them. The CDR3 has 16 amino acids. This CDR3 is CASSQVSPDSGNTIYF. CDR3 bases: TGTGCCAGCAGCCAGGTATCACCCGACAGTGGAAACACCATATATTTT.

V is TRBV7-9 and J is TRBJ2-1; TRBD2 matches at 8 bases. The CDR3 covers 15 residues. The germline V gene encodes CDR1 SEHNR and CDR2 FQNEAQ (reference sequence). Unmatched junction bases numbered 11, after V lost 5 bases and J lost 8 bases. The CDR3 coding sequence is TGTGCCAGCAGCACAAGAACCGGGACTAGATATGAGCAGTTCTTC. It translates to CASSTRTGTRYEQFF.

The rearrangement uses TRBV3-1 (or the pseudogene TRBV3-2) and TRBJ1-1, with a possible D match to TRBD1 (6 bases). The CDR3 extends over 14 amino acids. The V gene's germline CDR1 is LGHDT and CDR2 YNNKEL (reference sequence). The V gene lost 2 bases and the J gene lost 4 bases, with 11 bases spanning the gap. In DNA, the CDR3 is TGTGCCAGCAGCCAACCAGGGGAGGGCACTGAAGCTTTCTTT. Its protein product is CASSQPGEGTEAFF.

J is TRBJ1-1 and V is TRBV19, with D possibly being TRBD1 (6 bases). Germline values: CDR1 LNHDA, CDR2 SQIVND (reference sequence). Trimming removed 2 bases at V and 0 bases at J, with 13 bases between. The CDR3 sequence is 16 residues long. The CDR3, as DNA: TGTGCCAGTAGTATATGGACAGCCTCCATGAACACTGAAGCTTTCTTT. It is translated as CASSIWTASMNTEAFF.